This paragraph covers one T cell receptor (beta chain) sequence. The antigen is undetermined. The sample belongs to a study of cytomegalovirus exposure and HLA in healthy donors. For the study at large: Of some 410 genotyped donors, about 81% grouped in the Caucasian-associated ancestry cluster.

Study-level points and caveats: There were some public TCRs occurring in many donors, but most TCR sequences were rare. Presence/absence analyses supposed approximately even sequencing depth among donors. Immune exposure data for these donors was limited to CMV serostatus.

Primers included in the PCR were 60 Vbeta and 13 Jbeta primers. The protocol was immunoSEQ multiplex PCR, while the TCRdb copy is restricted to in-frame clones and leaves out a portion. The sample carries over 150,000 clones, 75% to 85% recorded once. The clonotype comes from a woman aged 55-75 years in good health and CMV-seropositive. Material for sequencing was PBMCs.

CDR3 loop: CASSLYGLQVSYGYTF. The DNA for the CDR3 is TGTGCCAGCAGCTTATACGGCCTACAGGTTAGCTATGGCTACACCTTC. The V and J genes are TRBV13 and TRBJ1-2; D is possibly TRBD1 (5 bases). The germline V and J ends were trimmed by 2 bases and 4 bases, with 17 bases remaining between them. This CDR3 contains 16 residues. Per germline, CDR1 PRHDT and CDR2 FYEKMQ (reference sequence).